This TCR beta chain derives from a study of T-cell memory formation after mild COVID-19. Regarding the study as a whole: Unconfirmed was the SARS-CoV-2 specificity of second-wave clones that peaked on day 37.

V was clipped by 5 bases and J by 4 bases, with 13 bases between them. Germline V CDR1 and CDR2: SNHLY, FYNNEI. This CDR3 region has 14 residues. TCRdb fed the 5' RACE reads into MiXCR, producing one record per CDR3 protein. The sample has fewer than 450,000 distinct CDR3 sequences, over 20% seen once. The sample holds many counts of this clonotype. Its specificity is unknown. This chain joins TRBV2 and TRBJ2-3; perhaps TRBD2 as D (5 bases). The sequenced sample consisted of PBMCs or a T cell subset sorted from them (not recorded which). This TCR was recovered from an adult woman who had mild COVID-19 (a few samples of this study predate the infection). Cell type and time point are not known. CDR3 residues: CASSWTPLSDTQYF. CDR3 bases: TGTGCCAGCAGTTGGACTCCTCTTTCAGATACGCAGTATTTT.